This T cell receptor beta chain was captured by sequencing in a study of T cells after yellow fever vaccination. General observations from the study: Peaking faster, on day 5 versus 15, the secondary response was nonetheless weaker. The CD4 and CD8 compartments had a small share of their clonotypes in common. Re-detected after boosting: most primary clones, more than 95% of CD4 and under 90% of CD8.

Each CDR3 protein gets one entry after TCRdb re-called the 5' RACE reads with MiXCR. The sample includes hundreds of thousands of distinct CDR3 sequences, around 20% of them seen just once. This CDR3 contains 14 residues. Germline lookup yields CDR1 MNHNY and CDR2 SVGAGI (reference sequence). V was trimmed by 7 bases and J by 0 bases, leaving 11 bases between them. Concerning this clonotype itself: Its specificity is not known.

The clonotype comes from a man younger than 35 who received the YFV17D yellow fever vaccine. Sequencing used PBMCs, obtained before the yellow fever booster vaccination. The genes are TRBV6-6 and TRBJ2-3; the D gene is possibly TRBD1 (6 bases). The CDR3 protein is CASTRTVSTDTQYF. In DNA, the CDR3 is TGTGCCAGCACCCGGACAGTTAGCACAGATACGCAGTATTTT.